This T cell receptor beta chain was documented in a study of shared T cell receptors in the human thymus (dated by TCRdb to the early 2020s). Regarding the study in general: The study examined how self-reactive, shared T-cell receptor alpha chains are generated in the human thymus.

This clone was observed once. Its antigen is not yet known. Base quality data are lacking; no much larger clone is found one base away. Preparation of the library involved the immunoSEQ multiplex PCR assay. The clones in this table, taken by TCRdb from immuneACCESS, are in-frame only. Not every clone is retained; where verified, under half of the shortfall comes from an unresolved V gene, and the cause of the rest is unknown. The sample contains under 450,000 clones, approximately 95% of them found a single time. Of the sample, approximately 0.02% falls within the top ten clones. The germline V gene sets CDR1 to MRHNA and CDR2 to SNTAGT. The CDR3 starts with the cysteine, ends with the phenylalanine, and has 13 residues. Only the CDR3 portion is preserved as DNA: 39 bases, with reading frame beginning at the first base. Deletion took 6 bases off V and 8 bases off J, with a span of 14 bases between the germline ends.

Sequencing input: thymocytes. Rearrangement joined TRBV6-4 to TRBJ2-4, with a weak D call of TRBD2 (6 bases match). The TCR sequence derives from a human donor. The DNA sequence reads TGTGCCAGCAGCGCCGGGGGAGCGCACATTCAGTACTTC. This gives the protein CASSAGGAHIQYF.